The 24 T cell receptor beta chains reported below all come from one sample, sequenced in a study of blood T cells in healthy people across ages. Next came a second PCR, run for roughly 7 to 12 cycles, which used a sample-barcoded 5' primer along with a J-beta primer mix. In TCRdb, the 5' RACE reads were re-called with MiXCR into one record per CDR3 protein. This sample has about a million distinct CDR3 sequences, with around 46% found just once. The source material was blood. These receptors were obtained from a man in his thirties or forties in good health.

The CDR3 here is CASSYYGNSYEQYF. In DNA form, the CDR3 reads TGTGCCAGCAGTTACTATGGAAACTCCTACGAGCAGTACTTC. The chain uses TRBV6-2 or TRBV6-3 and TRBJ2-7; D gene uncertain. The V end was cut by 1 base, the J end by 0 bases, with 7 bases between. Germline CDR1 MNHEY, CDR2 SVGEGT. The CDR3 runs 14 residues.

This clonotype was counted many times. The chain uses TRBV7-2 and TRBJ2-3, with a weak D call TRBD2 (5 bases). The CDR3 contains 16 residues. Germline assignment: CDR1 SGHTA and CDR2 FQGNSA. Trimming shortened V by 0 bases and J by 4 bases, and 14 bases separated the two germline ends. CDR3 sequence reads: CASSLAPWRAADTQYF. CDR3 nucleotide sequence: TGTGCCAGCAGCTTAGCTCCCTGGCGGGCGGCAGATACGCAGTATTTT.

This chain uses TRBV5-1 with TRBJ2-5; the D call may be TRBD1 or TRBD2 (5 bases each). The CDR3 consists of 14 residues. The germline gives CDR1 SGHRS, CDR2 YFSETQ. Trimming removed 3 bases at V and 4 bases at J, with 13 bases between. The CDR3: CASSSRGVGETQYF. DNA for the CDR3: TGCGCCAGCAGCTCCCGAGGGGTGGGAGAGACCCAGTACTTC.

This chain joins TRBV20-1 and TRBJ2-7, with D perhaps being TRBD1 or TRBD2 (5 bases each). CDR1 and CDR2 (germline): DFQATT, SNEGSKA (reference sequence). The CDR3 covers 12 residues. The V gene lost 5 bases and the J gene lost 4 bases, with 12 bases spanning the gap. For the CDR3, the DNA is TGCAGTGCTGGGACGGGTCCTTACGAGCAGTACTTC. This gives the protein CSAGTGPYEQYF.

V and J are TRBV4-1 and TRBJ2-3, with 9 bases identical to TRBD2. Germline values: CDR1 MGHRA, CDR2 YSYEKL. The CDR3 is made up of 15 amino acids. V lost 3 bases, J lost 5 bases, and 6 bases stayed unmatched. The CDR3 DNA follows: TGCGCCAGCAGCCACTCGCGGGGGGGCTTAGATACGCAGTATTTT. It is translated as CASSHSRGGLDTQYF.

This sequence joins TRBV7-2 and TRBJ2-5; D remains unclear. The closer fit of TRBJ2-7 to the DNA end suggests the J call may be wrong. CDR3 length equals 11 residues. Germline values: CDR1 SGHTA, CDR2 FQGNSA. This chain's CDR3 is CASSRISEQYF. CDR3 sequence (DNA): TGTGCCAGCAGCCGAATTAGCGAGCAGTACTTC.

This clonotype has only a few counts. J is TRBJ2-2 and V is TRBV7-2; tentatively, D is TRBD2 (6 bases). Germline V gene lookup returns CDR1 SGHTA and CDR2 FQGNSA. CDR3 length: 14 residues. V lost 1 base and J lost 7, with 10 bases in between. The CDR3 coding sequence is TGTGCCAGCAGCTTAGGCCAGGGAGGCGGGGAGCTGTTTTTT. Residues: CASSLGQGGGELFF.

The J gene is TRBJ1-2, the V gene TRBV5-1, with D tentatively TRBD1 (5 bases). V was cut by 0 bases and J by 4 bases, with 10 bases left in between. The CDR3 consists of 14 residues. Per the germline V gene, CDR1 is SGHRS and CDR2 is YFSETQ. CDR3 sequence (DNA): TGCGCCAGCAGCTTGGAGACAGACCCCTATGGCTACACCTTC. Protein product: CASSLETDPYGYTF.

The chain carries TRBV4-1 and TRBJ1-2; D is unresolved. The CDR3 is 16 amino acids. V lost 0 bases and J 4 bases, leaving 15 bases between the germline ends. Germline assignment: CDR1 MGHRA and CDR2 YSYEKL. In nucleotides, the CDR3 is TGCGCCAGCAGCCAAGAAGATCGGGGTGTTGGCTATGGCTACACCTTC. Protein sequence: CASSQEDRGVGYGYTF.

Only a few counts were recorded for this clonotype. V and J are TRBV29-1 and TRBJ2-4; D unresolved. Germline CDR1 is SQVTM and CDR2 is ANQGSEA. Trimming cost V 3 bases and J 6 bases, with 15 bases left between them. The CDR3 is 14 residues long. The CDR3: CSVEVDGRRNIQYF. CDR3 DNA sequence: TGCAGCGTTGAGGTTGACGGTCGAAGAAACATTCAGTACTTC.

V and J are TRBV4-1 and TRBJ2-3; TRBD2 matches at 11 bases. J was trimmed by 6 bases and V by 1 base; bases with no gene match: 12. The length of the CDR3 is 18 residues. Germline CDR1 reads MGHRA; CDR2 reads YSYEKL. CDR3 sequence: CASSQVTLAGGERDTQYF. CDR3 nucleotides: TGCGCCAGCAGCCAAGTTACCCTAGCGGGGGGAGAAAGGGATACGCAGTATTTT.

The chain has TRBV20-1 and TRBJ2-1; 9 bases fit TRBD1. The length of the CDR3 is 14 residues. Germline CDR1 reads DFQATT; CDR2 reads SNEGSKA (reference sequence). V shed 5 bases, J shed 3 bases, and the junction held 5 bases outside the gene matches. CDR3 nucleotides: TGCAGTGCTGGACAGGGGAATATCTACAATGAGCAGTTCTTC. This gives the protein CSAGQGNIYNEQFF.

The genes are TRBV20-1 and TRBJ2-7, with TRBD2 identical over 7 bases. Unmatched junction bases numbered 4, after V lost 2 bases and J lost 3 bases. This CDR3 has 13 amino acids. Germline V gives CDR1 DFQATT, CDR2 SNEGSKA (reference sequence). In DNA, the CDR3 is TGCAGTGCTAGAATGAAGCGGGGCTACGAGCAGTACTTC. It specifies CSARMKRGYEQYF.

In this sample, this clonotype turned up a few times. V and J are TRBV25-1 and TRBJ2-1, with 9 bases that match TRBD1. Losses at the gene ends were 5 bases for V and 3 bases for J; bases not matched to a gene: 8. In germline, CDR1 is MGHDK, CDR2 SYGVNS. This CDR3 is built from 16 residues. CDR3 bases: TGTGCCAGCAGTCCCCAGGACAGGGGCCTCTACAATGAGCAGTTCTTC. The encoded protein is CASSPQDRGLYNEQFF.

The chain joins TRBV20-1 to TRBJ2-5, with 8 bases that match TRBD2. Germline V gives CDR1 DFQATT, CDR2 SNEGSKA (reference sequence). Trimming cost V 3 bases and J 5 bases; bases outside gene matches: 8. CDR3 size: 14 residues. The CDR3 reads CSARASGQGETQYF. In nucleotides, the CDR3 is TGCAGTGCTAGGGCTAGCGGGCAGGGGGAGACCCAGTACTTC.

This rearrangement joins TRBV4-3 to TRBJ1-2; perhaps TRBD1 as D (6 bases). The length of the CDR3 is 15 residues. V dropped 2 bases and J dropped 4 bases, with 14 bases sitting between them. Per germline, CDR1 LGHNA and CDR2 YSLEER. CDR3 DNA sequence: TGCGCCAGCAGCCAAAGTCAACAGGGCCTCTATGGCTACACCTTC. It encodes CASSQSQQGLYGYTF.

This clonotype turned up a few times. The chain couples TRBV2 to TRBJ2-4, with no clear D. Per germline, CDR1 SNHLY and CDR2 FYNNEI. Trimming took 9 bases from V and 0 from J, leaving 18 bases between them. CDR3 length equals 16 residues. For the CDR3, the DNA is TGTGCCAGTAACCTGGACGGCCTCCTAGCCAAAAACATTCAGTACTTC. Translation: CASNLDGLLAKNIQYF.

This clonotype has a handful of counts. The rearrangement links TRBV7-2 to TRBJ1-1; D is undetermined. Germline CDR1 and CDR2: SGHTA and FQGNSA. This CDR3 spans 13 amino acids. V was trimmed by 3 bases and J by 10 bases, leaving 15 bases between them. The CDR3 nucleotides read TGTGCCAGCAGCTTCGGACTCCCGGCGGGAGCTTTCTTT. This codes for CASSFGLPAGAFF.

V and J are TRBV6-6 and TRBJ2-4, with a weak D call TRBD2 (6 bases). Matching the DNA end better, TRBJ2-7 makes the J call doubtful. This CDR3 has 11 amino acids. CDR1 is MNHNY and CDR2 is SVGAGI in the germline V gene (reference sequence). The CDR3: CASATSSEQYF. CDR3 nucleotide sequence: TGTGCCAGCGCAACTAGCTCCGAGCAGTACTTC.

The chain links TRBV4-1 to TRBJ1-5, with 7 bases matching TRBD1. The CDR3 contains 16 residues. With 1 base clipped from V and 7 bases from J, the junction kept 10 bases outside the gene matches. The germline CDR1 and CDR2 sequences are MGHRA and YSYEKL. The CDR3 nucleotides read TGCGCCAGCAGCCAAGTCGAGGGGGCAGAAAGGCAGCCCCAGCATTTT. Residues: CASSQVEGAERQPQHF.

This chain uses TRBV5-1 with TRBJ2-5, with D tentatively TRBD1 or TRBD2 (5 bases each). Germline V gives CDR1 SGHRS, CDR2 YFSETQ. The CDR3 totals 16 residues. The germline V and J ends were trimmed by 0 bases and 2 bases, with 14 bases remaining between them. The CDR3: CASSLDGAGGQETQYF. DNA of the CDR3: TGCGCCAGCAGCTTGGACGGGGCGGGCGGACAAGAGACCCAGTACTTC. Based on the CDR3 plus reference TRBV5-1 and TRBJ2-5, the full variable domain is KAGVTQTPRYLIKTRGQQVTLSCSPISGHRSVSWYQQTPGQGLQFLFEYFSETQRNKGNFPGRFSGRQFSNSRSEMNVSTLELGDSALYLCASSLDGAGGQETQYFGPGTRLLVL.

The V and J genes are TRBV7-2 and TRBJ2-5; tentatively, D is TRBD1 (6 bases). Germline CDR1 is SGHTA and CDR2 is FQGNSA. V lost 3 bases and J lost 4, with 15 bases in between. CDR3 length equals 15 residues. The CDR3: CASSFNRAVGETQYF. DNA of the CDR3: TGTGCCAGCAGCTTTAACAGGGCTGTTGGAGAGACCCAGTACTTC.

The chain has TRBV5-1 and TRBJ2-3, with 7 bases identical to TRBD2. Trimming took 2 bases from V and 5 from J; bases not matched to a gene: 5. Germline V CDR1 and CDR2: SGHRS, YFSETQ. The CDR3 covers 14 residues. The chain's CDR3 is CASSFSRGLDTQYF. CDR3 nucleotide sequence: TGCGCCAGCAGCTTTTCGCGGGGGTTAGATACGCAGTATTTT.

This clonotype was seen more than once but under ten times. The chain carries TRBV7-3 and TRBJ2-3; D is perhaps TRBD2 (6 bases). The CDR3 length is 16 residues. V was cut by 5 bases and J by 0 bases, with 15 bases left in between. Germline V CDR1 and CDR2: SGHTA, FQGTGA. As DNA, the CDR3 is TGTGCCAGCAGCCCCCAGGCGGGGATTAGCACAGATACGCAGTATTTT. Translating it yields CASSPQAGISTDTQYF. The full variable domain, rest sourced from reference TRBV7-3 and TRBJ2-3, is GAGVSQTPSNKVTEKGKYVELRCDPISGHTALYWYRQSLGQGPEFLIYFQGTGAADDSGLPNDRFFAVRPEGSVSTLKIQRTERGDSAVYLCASSPQAGISTDTQYFGPGTRLTVL.